This T cell receptor (beta chain) was recorded in a study of blood T cell repertoires in COVID-19 (dated by TCRdb to the early 2020s). Turning to the overall study: The collaborator samples originated in the United States, Italy and Spain and spanned the acute and convalescent phases of COVID-19. Samples were obtained from the ongoing ImmuneRACE study (first 160 participants) and from over 1,000 subjects provided by 6 global collaborators. The repertoires were released in a freely available public database intended as a resource for research on the immune response to SARS-CoV-2. A de-identified subject ID, COVID-19 status, age in years and sex were almost always included in the sample metadata. The material from the prospective study consisted of cDNA or gDNA derived from T cells, B-cell-depleted T cells, or PBMCs. HLA class I and class II types, where available, came from metadata supplied by the sample provider rather than from assay-based typing. The dataset comprised deeply sampled blood TCRbeta repertoires from subjects exposed to, actively infected with, or recovered from COVID-19. On the study overall, not on this receptor specifically: Clinical and demographic metadata were provided uncurated, with the amount varying by source and participant.

In regard to this clone: Its antigen remains unidentified. Base qualities were left out, and no much larger clone turns up one base away.

V is pared back by 3 bases and J by 7 bases, with 9 bases lying between the germline termini. From the cysteine up to the phenylalanine, the CDR3 has a length of 12 residues. The entry retains the CDR3 DNA only, 36 bases that are in frame from base 1. CDR1 and CDR2, looked up from the germline V gene, are KGHSH and LQKENI. The immunoSEQ Assay, a bias-controlled multiplex PCR, was used to amplify TCRbeta CDR3 regions from genomic DNA. The authors' pipeline ran thus. Nucleated cell counts per sample were estimated from amplification of reference gene primers within the assay. Sequence reads were collapsed and filtered to measure the absolute abundance of every unique TCRbeta CDR3 rearrangement. For each sample, productive Simpson clonality was calculated as the square root of Simpson's diversity index across productive rearrangements. This immuneACCESS table, as held by TCRdb, lists in-frame sequences with V and J called but not all clones. Of the missing ones, under half trace to an unresolved V gene in checked studies; the others have no known cause. V and J calls and clone size are given by that table; D and trimming were obtained from the DNA. The sample yields just over 300,000 clones; 80% to 90% were counted once. 2.2% of the sample comes from the top ten.

Participants in the prospective study were aged roughly 18 to 100 years, lived in 20 to 30 United States geographic areas, and enrolled through a virtual design. In the prospective study, participants were assigned to cohorts based on the clinical history participants reported in a screening survey and a study questionnaire. ImmuneRACE Cohort 3 recovered participants were defined by two consecutive negative NP/OP PCR tests, healthcare professional clearance, or symptom resolution. In the prospective study, whole blood, serum and a nasopharyngeal or oropharyngeal swab were collected from each participant by mobile phlebotomists. Over a roughly 2-month period, participants in the prospective study had the option of providing additional blood draws and questionnaires. Prospective study blood samples were shipped either frozen or at room temperature before DNA extraction.

The chain was built from TRBV18 and TRBJ2-5; no D segment can be confidently identified. The receptor was derived from a man younger than 45 who had recovered from COVID-19. The material sequenced was PBMCs or T cells enriched from blood (not recorded which). The CDR3 loop reads CASSPPGPTQYF. The nucleotide sequence is given as TGTGCCAGCTCACCTCCGGGTCCGACCCAGTACTTC.